These 16 T cell receptor beta chains share one sample of origin, sequenced in a study of radiation and T cells in renal cell carcinoma. Sequenced by immunoSEQ multiplex PCR; TCRdb stores in-frame clones only, minus some. The sample carries about 5,600 clones, around two thirds recorded once. Sample treatment: treatment-naive control, cytoreductive nephrectomy. The material was tumor tissue, obtained from a patient whose treatment was nephrectomy without radiotherapy. The receptors originated from a human donor with renal cell carcinoma.

The rearrangement links TRBV19 to TRBJ2-5; D remains ambiguous. This CDR3 region has 14 residues. Germline V gene data show CDR1 as LNHDA and CDR2 as SQIVND (reference sequence). V shed 0 bases and J shed 4 bases, with 9 bases lying between them. Here the CDR3 DNA reads TGTGCCAGTAGTATAGATCGGGTAAGAGAGACCCAGTACTTC. It codes for CASSIDRVRETQYF.

This chain connects TRBV19 to TRBJ2-5; D gene ambiguous. V shed 6 bases and J shed 5 bases, with 13 bases lying between them. CDR1 is LNHDA, CDR2 SQIVND, per germline (reference sequence). This CDR3 has 13 residues. CDR3 loop: CASSIPNRETQYF. The CDR3 region has the DNA TGTGCCAGTAGCATACCTAATAGGGAGACCCAGTACTTC.

This chain joins TRBV27 and TRBJ2-7; 9 bases match TRBD2. The CDR3 covers 14 residues. Germline CDR1 MNHEY, CDR2 SMNVEV (reference sequence). The V gene end was trimmed by 6 bases and the J gene end by 4 bases; junction bases not matched to a gene: 7. In nucleotides, the CDR3 is TGTGCCAGCAGCCCAAGCGGGGGGCTGTACGAGCAGTACTTC. Translated, it gives CASSPSGGLYEQYF.

This chain joins TRBV4-3 and TRBJ2-1; TRBD2 aligns across 11 bases. The CDR3 covers 16 residues. CDR1 and CDR2 from the germline V gene are LGHNA and YSLEER. The ends lost 4 bases at V and 6 bases at J; junction bases unmatched: 8. The CDR3 region is CASSLRLAGLGNEQFF. Written as DNA, the CDR3 is TGCGCCAGCAGCCTAAGACTAGCGGGACTGGGCAATGAGCAGTTCTTC.

The rearrangement links TRBV5-1 to TRBJ2-2; D remains unclear. Germline V lookup: CDR1 SGHRS, CDR2 YFSETQ. CDR3 length: 13 amino acids. With 0 bases removed from V and 7 bases from J, the gap between germline ends came to 7 bases. CDR3 coding DNA: TGCGCCAGCAGCTTGGAGGCAGACGGGGAGCTGTTTTTT. Translation: CASSLEADGELFF.

This clone was found once. The chain has TRBV6-1 and TRBJ2-2, with D unresolved. This CDR3 is 14 amino acids long. Trimming took 4 bases from V and 2 from J, leaving 8 bases between them. Germline CDR1 and CDR2: MNHNS and SASEGT. This CDR3 is CASSVNRNTGELFF. DNA for the CDR3: TGTGCCAGCAGTGTAAATCGAAACACCGGGGAGCTGTTTTTT.

The J gene is TRBJ2-7, the V gene TRBV28; 9 bases match TRBD2. Germline-derived CDR1 and CDR2 are MDHEN and SYDVKM. The length of the CDR3 is 16 residues. V shed 5 bases, J shed 4 bases, and the junction held 12 bases outside the gene matches. The CDR3 reads CASSGPSLAGRYEQYF. The CDR3 DNA reads as TGTGCCAGCAGTGGCCCCAGCCTAGCGGGGCGTTACGAGCAGTACTTC.

The V and J genes are TRBV5-4 and TRBJ2-6; 13 nucleotides line up with TRBD2. V lost 4 bases and J lost 1; bases outside the gene matches: 2. The CDR3 covers 17 residues. The germline V gene encodes CDR1 SGHNT and CDR2 YYREEE (reference sequence). The CDR3 DNA sequence: TGTGCCAGCAGCAGGGGACTAGCGGGATCTGGGGCCAACGTCCTGACTTTC. It is translated as CASSRGLAGSGANVLTF.

A single count supports this clone. CDR3 DNA: TGTGCCAGCACCAGATCAGGGGGGAACACGGGGAGCAATCAGCCCCAGCATTTT. As protein: CASTRSGGNTGSNQPQHF. This chain joins TRBV28 and TRBJ1-5, with 7 positions matching TRBD1. Per the germline V gene, CDR1 is MDHEN and CDR2 is SYDVKM. With V trimmed by 7 bases and J by 1 base, 16 bases remained unmatched. The CDR3 spans 18 residues. The full variable domain, with the rest looked up from reference TRBV28 and TRBJ1-5, is DVKVTQSSRYLVKRTGEKVFLECVQDMDHENMFWYRQDPGLGLRLIYFSYDVKMKEKGDIPEGYSVSREKKERFSLILESASTNQTSMYLCASTRSGGNTGSNQPQHFGDGTRLSIL.

This clone is judged large (0.1 to 1%). The chain employs TRBV6-6 and TRBJ1-5; 9 bases are shared with TRBD1. V lost 2 bases and J lost 3; bases outside the gene matches: 2. The CDR3 sequence is 15 residues long. Germline-derived CDR1 and CDR2 are MNHNY and SVGAGI (reference sequence). This CDR3 is CASSYGTGYNQPQHF. The CDR3 DNA sequence: TGTGCCAGCAGTTACGGGACAGGGTACAATCAGCCCCAGCATTTT.

Only a few counts were recorded for this clone. Other DNA sequences within the sample encode an identical CDR3. The chain links TRBV7-3 to TRBJ1-1; 7 positions agree with TRBD1. Losses at the gene ends were 0 bases for V and 5 bases for J; bases not matched to a gene: 6. Germline V lookup: CDR1 SGHTA, CDR2 FQGTGA. The CDR3 has 15 amino acids. DNA of the CDR3: TGTGCCAGCAGCTTAACCGGTAGGGGGCGAACTGAAGCTTTCTTT. It specifies CASSLTGRGRTEAFF.

This clone counts as large. The genes are TRBV6-5 and TRBJ2-1, with a tentative D call TRBD1 (5 bases). Trimming shortened V by 5 bases and J by 5 bases, and 13 bases separated the two germline ends. The CDR3 runs to 14 residues. Germline V lookup: CDR1 MNHEY, CDR2 SVGAGI. The CDR3 loop is CASSPGSYNNEQFF. In DNA form, the CDR3 reads TGTGCCAGCAGTCCAGGGTCTTACAACAATGAGCAGTTCTTC.

The V gene is TRBV29-1, the J gene TRBJ2-3, with D possibly being TRBD1 (5 bases). CDR1 is SQVTM, CDR2 ANQGSEA, per germline. The CDR3 is 13 residues long. The V end lost 7 bases, the J end lost 4 bases, and 15 bases lay between the germline ends. CDR3 sequence reads: CSGSTALADTQYF. CDR3 DNA: TGCAGCGGATCGACAGCGTTGGCAGATACGCAGTATTTT.

The chain combines TRBV7-9 with TRBJ2-7, with D hard to call. V was trimmed by 2 bases and J by 2 bases, leaving 7 bases between them. The CDR3 spans 13 residues. Per germline, CDR1 SEHNR and CDR2 FQNEAQ (reference sequence). CDR3 amino acids: CASSLQNPYEQYF. CDR3 DNA: TGTGCCAGCAGCTTACAGAATCCCTACGAGCAGTACTTC. The full variable domain, rest sourced from reference TRBV7-9 and TRBJ2-7, is DTGVSQNPRHKITKRGQNVTFRCDPISEHNRLYWYRQTLGQGPEFLTYFQNEAQLEKSRLLSDRFSAERPKGSFSTLEIQRTEQGDSAMYLCASSLQNPYEQYFGPGTRLTVT.

This chain uses TRBV5-1 with TRBJ2-6, with D perhaps TRBD2 (6 bases). This CDR3 is built from 17 residues. Trimming cost V 0 bases and J 2 bases, with 12 bases left between them. Germline V gene data show CDR1 as SGHRS and CDR2 as YFSETQ. Here the CDR3 reads CASSLGQGLAGANVLTF. DNA for the CDR3: TGCGCCAGCAGCTTGGGTCAGGGACTCGCTGGGGCCAACGTCCTGACTTTC.

The chain links TRBV28 to TRBJ2-7, with D perhaps given as TRBD1 or TRBD2 (5 bases each). There are 14 residues in the CDR3. Deletions cut 5 bases from V and 1 base from J, with 12 bases between. Germline V gives CDR1 MDHEN, CDR2 SYDVKM. The CDR3 here is CASSPPGASYEQYF. Here the CDR3 DNA reads TGTGCCAGCAGTCCCCCCGGGGCTTCCTACGAGCAGTACTTC.